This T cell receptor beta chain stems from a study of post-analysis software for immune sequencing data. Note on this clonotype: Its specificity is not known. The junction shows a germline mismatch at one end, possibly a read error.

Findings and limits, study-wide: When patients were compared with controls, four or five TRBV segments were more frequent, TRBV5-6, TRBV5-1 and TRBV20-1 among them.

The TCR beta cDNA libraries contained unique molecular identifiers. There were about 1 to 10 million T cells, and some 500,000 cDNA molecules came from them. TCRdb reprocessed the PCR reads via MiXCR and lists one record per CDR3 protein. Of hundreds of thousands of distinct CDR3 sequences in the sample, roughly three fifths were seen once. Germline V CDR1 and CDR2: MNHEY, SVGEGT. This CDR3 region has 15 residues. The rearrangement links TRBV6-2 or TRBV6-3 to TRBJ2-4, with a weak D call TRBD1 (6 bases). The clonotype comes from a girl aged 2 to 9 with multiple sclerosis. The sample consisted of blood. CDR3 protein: CVSSSITGNKNIQYF. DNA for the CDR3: TGTGTCAGCAGCTCGATTACAGGGAACAAAAACATTCAGTACTTC.